The 30 T cell receptor beta chains presented below share a single source sample, sequenced in a study of T cell changes during pregnancy in multiple sclerosis (dated by TCRdb to the late 2010s). Receptor libraries were prepared by the immunoSEQ multiplex PCR assay. TCRdb holds this immuneACCESS table with in-frame rearrangements only. Some clones are missing; in checked studies, unresolved V genes explain under half, and the rest has no known cause. The sample table records some 81,000 clones; under 95% of these occur just once. The ten largest clones take up around 2.6% of the sample. The sample consisted of peripheral blood, taken after pregnancy. Source of these receptors: a female donor in good health, enrolled as a control in a pregnancy study.

This chain links TRBV11-2 with TRBJ2-7; 8 bases are a match to TRBD1. The CDR3 is 14 residues long. Germline V CDR1 and CDR2: SGHAT, FQNNGV. With V trimmed by 7 bases and J by 2 bases, 7 bases remained unmatched. The CDR3: CASNKGGQAYEQYF. CDR3 nucleotide sequence: TGTGCCAGCAACAAGGGGGGACAGGCCTACGAGCAGTACTTC.

This chain uses TRBV5-1 with TRBJ2-3; 8 bases align to TRBD2. CDR3 length: 17 amino acids. The V gene end was trimmed by 1 base and the J gene end by 4 bases; junction bases not matched to a gene: 11. Germline V gives CDR1 SGHRS, CDR2 YFSETQ. This CDR3 reads CASSLSLRGAGSDTQYF. For the CDR3, the DNA is TGCGCCAGCAGCTTGAGCTTGCGGGGGGCTGGGTCAGATACGCAGTATTTT.

The J gene is TRBJ2-1, the V gene TRBV9, with TRBD2 identical over 13 bases. The V gene end was trimmed by 2 bases and the J gene end by 5 bases; junction bases not matched to a gene: 4. The CDR3 sequence is 16 residues long. Germline lookup yields CDR1 SGDLS and CDR2 YYNGEE. The CDR3 DNA reads TGTGCCAGCAGCGTGCTTGGACTAGCGGGAGACAATGAGCAGTTCTTC. Its translation: CASSVLGLAGDNEQFF.

The V and J genes are TRBV7-8 and TRBJ1-1, with no clear D. The CDR3 length is 16 residues. The V end was cut by 2 bases, the J end by 3 bases, with 16 bases between. CDR1 and CDR2 (germline): SGHVS, FQNEAQ. In nucleotides, the CDR3 is TGTGCCAGCAGCTTAAATTCGGGAGGGTGGGACACTGAAGCTTTCTTT. Residues: CASSLNSGGWDTEAFF. Supplemented by reference TRBV7-8 and TRBJ1-1, the full variable domain reads GAGVSQSPRYKVAKRGQDVALRCDPISGHVSLFWYQQALGQGPEFLTYFQNEAQLDKSGLPSDRFFAERPEGSVSTLKIQRTQQEDSAVYLCASSLNSGGWDTEAFFGQGTRLTVV.

The rearrangement joins TRBV7-8 to TRBJ1-1; no clear D. From germline, CDR1 is SGHVS and CDR2 FQNEAQ. Trimming removed 2 bases from V and 1 base from J, with 5 bases in between. CDR3 length equals 13 residues. CDR3 loop: CASSLTGNTEAFF. DNA for the CDR3: TGTGCCAGCAGCTTAACGGGGAACACTGAAGCTTTCTTT.

The chain combines TRBV7-9 with TRBJ1-2; 7 positions match TRBD1. Germline loops: CDR1 SEHNR, CDR2 FQNEAQ (reference sequence). V was pared by 5 bases and J by 6 bases, with 12 bases of the junction left unmatched. The CDR3 extends over 15 amino acids. CDR3 sequence (DNA): TGTGCCAGCAGCCAATGGGGTGACAGGGAGAATGGCTACACCTTC. This encodes CASSQWGDRENGYTF.

The rearrangement uses TRBV6-6 and TRBJ1-1; D is possibly TRBD1 (5 bases). This CDR3 has 13 residues. V gave up 2 bases and J gave up 4 bases, with 8 bases separating them. The germline V gene has CDR1 MNHNY and CDR2 SVGAGI (reference sequence). The CDR3 bases are TGTGCCAGCAGTTACCAGGGTCCCACTGAAGCTTTCTTT. This translates into CASSYQGPTEAFF.

This sequence joins TRBV7-2 and TRBJ2-2; 7 bases line up with TRBD2. Germline V gene lookup returns CDR1 SGHTA and CDR2 FQGNSA. The CDR3 spans 17 residues. V lost 4 bases, J lost 1 base, and 9 bases stayed unmatched. The CDR3 coding sequence is TGTGCCAGCAGCTCCATTTGGGCGGGGGTGAACACCGGGGAGCTGTTTTTT. Translation: CASSSIWAGVNTGELFF.

This sequence joins TRBV7-3 and TRBJ2-7, with TRBD2 as a possible D gene (7 bases). The CDR3 runs 15 residues. V was cut by 5 bases and J by 3 bases, with 17 bases left in between. CDR1 is SGHTA and CDR2 is FQGTGA in the germline V gene. The CDR3 spells CASSRGAGGHYEQYF. The CDR3, as DNA: TGTGCCAGCAGCCGGGGGGCTGGGGGCCACTACGAGCAGTACTTC.

V is TRBV7-3 and J is TRBJ2-3; no clear D. This CDR3 has 13 residues. The V gene lost 2 bases and the J gene lost 4 bases, with 7 bases spanning the gap. The germline CDR1 and CDR2 sequences are SGHTA and FQGTGA. The chain's CDR3 is CASSLSRADTQYF. The DNA of the CDR3 is TGTGCCAGCAGCTTATCGAGAGCAGATACGCAGTATTTT.

In DNA form, the CDR3 reads TGTGCCTGGAGTGGAGCGGGGGCTAGATCGAGCACAGATACGCAGTATTTT. Encoded protein: CAWSGAGARSSTDTQYF. The chain has TRBV30 and TRBJ2-3; TRBD2 matches 8 bases. V gave up 1 base and J gave up 0 bases; unmatched junction bases: 9. The CDR3 consists of 17 residues. Germline lookup yields CDR1 GTSNPN and CDR2 SVGIG (reference sequence).

This chain links TRBV4-1 with TRBJ1-5; D is undetermined. The CDR3 length is 13 residues. V gave up 1 base and J gave up 4 bases, with 5 bases separating them. Germline CDR1 and CDR2: MGHRA and YSYEKL. The CDR3 bases are TGCGCCAGCAGCCAAGGAGGGAATCAGCCCCAGCATTTT. Translation: CASSQGGNQPQHF.

The chain is built from TRBV27 and TRBJ2-1; D unclear. V lost 5 bases, J lost 9 bases, and 11 bases lay in between. This CDR3 comprises 12 residues. CDR1 is MNHEY and CDR2 is SMNVEV in the germline V gene (reference sequence). The DNA of the CDR3 is TGTGCCAGCAGTATTCCTAGGTTTGAGCAGTTCTTC. Amino acid sequence: CASSIPRFEQFF.

This sequence joins TRBV19 and TRBJ2-4; TRBD1 agrees at 7 bases. This CDR3 is built from 14 residues. Germline V lookup: CDR1 LNHDA, CDR2 SQIVND (reference sequence). Germline trimming cut 9 bases from V and 2 bases from J; bases unmatched to any gene: 7. CDR3 amino acids: CASRGTMTKNIQYF. CDR3 nucleotides: TGTGCCAGCAGGGGGACGATGACCAAAAACATTCAGTACTTC. Looking up the rest from reference TRBV19 and TRBJ2-4 gives the full variable domain: DGGITQSPKYLFRKEGQNVTLSCEQNLNHDAMYWYRQDPGQGLRLIYYSQIVNDFQKGDIAEGYSVSREKKESFPLTVTSAQKNPTAFYLCASRGTMTKNIQYFGAGTRLSVL.

The chain couples TRBV7-2 to TRBJ2-7; possibly TRBD1 for D (5 bases). The germline gives CDR1 SGHTA, CDR2 FQGNSA. V lost 1 base and J lost 2, with 12 bases in between. This CDR3 has 15 amino acids. CDR3 region: CASSLVGPVAYEQYF. DNA of the CDR3: TGTGCCAGCAGCTTAGTGGGGCCGGTCGCCTACGAGCAGTACTTC.

The CDR3 spells CASSQGTSGNTIYF. CDR3 DNA sequence: TGTGCCAGCTCCCAAGGGACAAGTGGAAACACCATATATTTT. This chain links TRBV28 with TRBJ1-3, with D tentatively TRBD1 (6 bases). The germline gives CDR1 MDHEN, CDR2 SYDVKM. V lost 8 bases, J lost 3 bases, and 14 bases lay in between. The CDR3 runs to 14 residues.

J is TRBJ1-5 and V is TRBV7-9; tentative D call: TRBD1 (6 bases). Germline values: CDR1 SEHNR, CDR2 FQNEAQ (reference sequence). CDR3 length: 16 amino acids. With 5 bases removed from V and 2 bases from J, the gap between germline ends came to 16 bases. The CDR3 region is CASSETGSGGNQPQHF. For the CDR3, the DNA is TGTGCCAGCAGCGAAACAGGGTCAGGCGGCAATCAGCCCCAGCATTTT.

The J gene is TRBJ1-6, the V gene TRBV5-1, with 8 bases aligning to TRBD1. This CDR3 is 14 amino acids long. The germline V gene has CDR1 SGHRS and CDR2 YFSETQ. J was trimmed by 8 bases and V by 4 bases; bases with no gene match: 5. The CDR3 sequence is CASSLGQGDSPLHF. CDR3 coding DNA: TGCGCCAGCAGCCTAGGACAGGGTGATTCACCCCTCCACTTT.

V gene TRBV11-1 combines with J gene TRBJ2-7, with D tentatively TRBD2 (5 bases). The CDR3 contains 15 residues. Germline CDR1 and CDR2: SGHAT and FQDESV (reference sequence). Trimming took 4 bases from V and 2 from J, leaving 15 bases between them. The CDR3 nucleotides are TGTGCCAGCAGCTCGCCGGGAATTGGGACCTACGAGCAGTACTTC. This encodes CASSSPGIGTYEQYF.

This clone has only a few counts. The chain links TRBV30 to TRBJ1-5; D gene uncertain. Trimming cost V 2 bases and J 2 bases, with 10 bases left between them. The CDR3 totals 14 residues. Germline V lookup: CDR1 GTSNPN, CDR2 SVGIG (reference sequence). The CDR3 loop reads CAWSKLQGNQPQHF. CDR3 sequence (DNA): TGTGCCTGGAGTAAACTCCAGGGCAATCAGCCCCAGCATTTT. Full variable domain (rest looked up from reference TRBV30 and TRBJ1-5): SQTIHQWPATLVQPVGSPLSLECTVEGTSNPNLYWYRQAAGRGLQLLFYSVGIGQISSEVPQNLSASRPQDRQFILSSKKLLLSDSGFYLCAWSKLQGNQPQHFGDGTRLSIL.

The V and J genes are TRBV19 and TRBJ2-7, with D maybe TRBD1 (6 bases). The ends were cut back, 3 bases at V and 4 bases at J, with 13 bases in the middle. There are 14 residues in the CDR3. Germline V gives CDR1 LNHDA, CDR2 SQIVND (reference sequence). The CDR3: CASSMGDTLYEQYF. Here the CDR3 DNA reads TGTGCCAGTAGTATGGGGGACACCTTATACGAGCAGTACTTC.

The chain joins TRBV27 to TRBJ1-3; D not resolved. CDR1 and CDR2 from the germline V gene are MNHEY and SMNVEV (reference sequence). V lost 5 bases to trimming and J lost 0 bases, with 17 bases between them. CDR3 length: 17 amino acids. This chain's CDR3 is CASSPIGRVYSGNTIYF. CDR3 nucleotide sequence: TGTGCCAGCAGTCCTATAGGGCGGGTCTACTCTGGAAACACCATATATTTT.

The rearrangement joins TRBV7-9 to TRBJ2-1; 10 bases are shared with TRBD2. Trimming removed 4 bases from V and 6 bases from J; junction bases left unmatched: 6. Germline V lookup: CDR1 SEHNR, CDR2 FQNEAQ (reference sequence). CDR3 length: 15 residues. Written as DNA, the CDR3 is TGTGCCAGCAGCTCTATAGCGGGAGGATCCAATGAGCAGTTCTTC. Amino acid sequence: CASSSIAGGSNEQFF.

The sample holds one count of this clone. J is TRBJ2-1 and V is TRBV6-4, with D hard to call. Germline CDR1 reads MRHNA; CDR2 reads SNTAGT. The CDR3 contains 16 residues. V lost 0 bases and J lost 0, with 9 bases in between. CDR3 bases: TGTGCCAGCAGTGACTCTAGAGCGAGCTCCTACAATGAGCAGTTCTTC. Amino acid sequence: CASSDSRASSYNEQFF.

The chain carries TRBV19 and TRBJ2-1; D not certain. The V end was cut by 3 bases, the J end by 10 bases, with 19 bases between. This CDR3 has 15 residues. Germline CDR1 and CDR2: LNHDA and SQIVND (reference sequence). The CDR3 reads CASSIVAASKHEQFF. Written as DNA, the CDR3 is TGTGCCAGTAGTATTGTGGCGGCCTCAAAACACGAGCAGTTCTTC. The full variable domain, in which reference TRBV19 and TRBJ2-1 provide the parts outside the CDR3, is DGGITQSPKYLFRKEGQNVTLSCEQNLNHDAMYWYRQDPGQGLRLIYYSQIVNDFQKGDIAEGYSVSREKKESFPLTVTSAQKNPTAFYLCASSIVAASKHEQFFGPGTRLTVL.

The rearrangement links TRBV30 to TRBJ1-5; D might be TRBD1 (5 bases). CDR3 length equals 14 residues. The ends were cut back, 2 bases at V and 6 bases at J, with 14 bases in the middle. CDR1 and CDR2 from the germline V gene are GTSNPN and SVGIG (reference sequence). In DNA, the CDR3 is TGTGCCTGGAGTAGGGCAGGGTATCGTCAGCCCCAGCATTTT. Protein product: CAWSRAGYRQPQHF.

The V gene is TRBV2, the J gene TRBJ1-1; TRBD1 agrees at 7 bases. This CDR3 has 15 amino acids. With V trimmed by 6 bases and J by 1 base, 8 bases remained unmatched. Germline lookup yields CDR1 SNHLY and CDR2 FYNNEI. Here the CDR3 DNA reads TGTGCCAGCAGGCGTCGGGACAGAACGAACACTGAAGCTTTCTTT. This encodes CASRRRDRTNTEAFF. Looking up the rest from reference TRBV2 and TRBJ1-1 gives the full variable domain: EPEVTQTPSHQVTQMGQEVILRCVPISNHLYFYWYRQILGQKVEFLVSFYNNEISEKSEIFDDQFSVERPDGSNFTLKIRSTKLEDSAMYFCASRRRDRTNTEAFFGQGTRLTVV.

V usage is TRBV4-1 and J usage is TRBJ1-2; D may be TRBD1 (5 bases). The CDR3 has 16 amino acids. The V gene's germline CDR1 is MGHRA and CDR2 YSYEKL. The V gene lost 2 bases and the J gene lost 0 bases, with 13 bases spanning the gap. The chain's CDR3 is CASSQTGTLSNYGYTF. The CDR3 region has the DNA TGCGCCAGCAGCCAAACCGGGACTCTATCTAACTATGGCTACACCTTC.

The CDR3 bases are TGCGCCAGCAGCTTGGAAGGGTTGGTAGCGGGAGGACGCAATGAGCAGTTCTTC. The encoded protein is CASSLEGLVAGGRNEQFF. The chain employs TRBV5-1 and TRBJ2-1, with TRBD2 matching 10 bases. The CDR3 runs to 18 residues. Germline CDR1 SGHRS, CDR2 YFSETQ. Losses at the gene ends were 0 bases for V and 6 bases for J; bases not matched to a gene: 12.

V usage is TRBV9 and J usage is TRBJ2-1, with 8 bases aligning to TRBD2. Germline CDR1 SGDLS, CDR2 YYNGEE. The CDR3 length is 16 residues. Losses at the gene ends were 0 bases for V and 7 bases for J; bases not matched to a gene: 9. CDR3 protein: CASSVEAGLVGNEQFF. CDR3 nucleotides: TGTGCCAGCAGCGTAGAAGCGGGACTAGTTGGGAATGAGCAGTTCTTC.